This T cell receptor (beta chain) stems from a study of Ad26.COV2.S vaccination and SARS-CoV-2 variants. TCRdb's table, derived via immunoSEQ multiplex PCR, lists solely in-frame clones and lacks some. The data hold around 400,000 clones, with 90% observed a single time. Stated treatment: roughly 18 received Ad26.COV2.S at low or high dose, single or two shots; roughly five received placebo; per-sample allocation not given. Collection of the samples took place on day 63 after the first injection of vaccine or placebo. The CDR3 has 13 residues. Germline CDR1 SGHDT, CDR2 YYEEEE. With respect to this clone: A junction end diverges from the germline sequence, so it may reflect a read error.

Sequencing was performed on peripheral blood, taken in a trial of Ad26.COV2.S vaccine versus placebo. The chain recombines TRBV5-6 with TRBJ2-1; D is uncertain. The source is a person between 18 and 60 years old who received the Ad26.COV2.S COVID-19 vaccine or a placebo. The CDR3 region has the DNA TGTGCCAGCAGATTCGACTCCGACAATGAGCAGTTCTTC. Translation gives CASRFDSDNEQFF.